Given below is one TCR beta chain in context. The antigen is undetermined. V gave up 3 bases and J gave up 11 bases, with 19 bases separating them. The germline CDR1 and CDR2 sequences are MNHNS and SASEGT. CDR3 length equals 14 residues. This sample was taken from a study of T cells in Graves' hyperthyroidism and ophthalmopathy. Study-wide findings and caveats: Stable hyperthyroidism and ophthalmopathy were separated using 13 V-J signatures. In validation, the model predicted ophthalmopathy. These predictions came a median approximately six months before onset.

At first hyperthyroidism diagnosis, before any ophthalmopathy symptoms, the blood sample was collected. It was less than 13 ml of fresh peripheral blood that supplied the PBMCs. TCR beta CDR3 region amplification was performed from RNA transcripts. TCR CDR3 regions were first amplified by RT-PCR with HTBI primers. TCRdb re-called the multiplex PCR reads with MiXCR, one entry per CDR3 protein. The sample shows roughly 300,000 distinct CDR3 sequences, about 25% of them seen only once. What was sequenced was blood. This sequence was found in a man in his forties with Graves' hyperthyroidism that later progressed to Graves' ophthalmopathy. The chain links TRBV6-1 to TRBJ1-1; D uncertain. The CDR3 sequence is CASSEQALGSRAFF. CDR3 bases: TGTGCCAGCAGTGAGCAGGCTTTAGGCTCTAGGGCTTTCTTT.